The 21 T cell receptor beta chains reported below all come from one sample, sequenced in a study of blood T cells in healthy people across ages. Next came a second PCR, run for about 7 to 12 cycles, which used a sample-barcoded 5' primer along with a J-beta primer mix. TCRdb fed the 5' RACE reads into MiXCR, producing one record per CDR3 protein. The top ten hold 20% to 25% of the sample, which has around 500,000 distinct CDR3 sequences, less than 60% seen once. The source material was blood. The receptors shown here come from an elderly man in good health.

This chain connects TRBV29-1 to TRBJ2-1, with no clear D. V lost 4 bases to trimming and J lost 9 bases, with 10 bases between them. CDR3 length: 11 amino acids. CDR1 is SQVTM and CDR2 is ANQGSEA in the germline V gene. CDR3 in amino acids: CSVVYLGEQFF. CDR3 DNA: TGCAGCGTTGTTTATTTGGGTGAGCAGTTCTTC.

This clonotype was counted only a few times. The chain has TRBV6-5 and TRBJ1-2, with D unresolved. This CDR3 region has 14 residues. Germline V gene lookup returns CDR1 MNHEY and CDR2 SVGAGI. Between the trimmed V and J ends, which lost 7 bases and 1 base, there was a span of 13 bases. CDR3 protein: CASTRSAHNYGYTF. DNA of the CDR3: TGTGCCAGCACCCGATCGGCCCATAACTATGGCTACACCTTC.

The chain combines TRBV6-2 or TRBV6-3 with TRBJ1-1, with D hard to call. Trimming left V 2 bases short and J 3 bases short, with 10 bases between. Per the germline V gene, CDR1 is MNHEY and CDR2 is SVGEGT. CDR3 length: 14 amino acids. The CDR3 sequence is CASSYGSGYTEAFF. The CDR3 bases are TGTGCCAGCAGTTACGGTTCAGGTTACACTGAAGCTTTCTTT.

CDR3 in amino acids: CASTQREFLYNEQFF. The CDR3, as DNA: TGTGCCAGCACGCAGCGGGAATTCCTCTACAATGAGCAGTTCTTC. This sequence joins TRBV12-3 or TRBV12-4 and TRBJ2-1; 7 nucleotides match TRBD2. The CDR3 contains 15 residues. V was clipped by 7 bases and J by 3 bases; unmatched bases: 9.

The sample holds one count of this clonotype. V is TRBV20-1 and J is TRBJ1-2; D not certain. The V end was cut by 5 bases, the J end by 1 base, with 11 bases between. The germline V gene encodes CDR1 DFQATT and CDR2 SNEGSKA (reference sequence). There are 13 residues in the CDR3. The CDR3, as DNA: TGCAGTGCTCCAACGGCAAATAACTATGGCTACACCTTC. It translates to CSAPTANNYGYTF.

This chain links TRBV20-1 with TRBJ2-2; D possibly corresponds to TRBD1 (5 bases). V lost 6 bases and J 2 bases, leaving 10 bases between the germline ends. The germline V gene encodes CDR1 DFQATT and CDR2 SNEGSKA (reference sequence). The CDR3 is 13 residues long. The DNA of the CDR3 is TGCAGTGCCACGACAGATAACACCGGGGAGCTGTTTTTT. Protein: CSATTDNTGELFF.

Remarks on this clonotype: The junction differs from germline at one of its ends, possibly a read error. The chain recombines TRBV20-1 with TRBJ1-2, with 7 bases aligning to TRBD1. Germline values: CDR1 DFQATT, CDR2 SNEGSKA (reference sequence). CDR3 length equals 13 residues. CDR3 nucleotide sequence: TGCAGTGCGAGAGCGACAGGGTGGAGTGGCTACACCTTC. It encodes CSARATGWSGYTF.

Comments on this clonotype: This sequence may be a read error, since a much larger clone differs from it by one base. The chain couples TRBV6-5 to TRBJ2-7, with TRBD2 as a possible D gene (6 bases). This CDR3 has 14 residues. V lost 5 bases and J 10 bases, leaving 21 bases between the germline ends. Germline V gene sequence: CDR1 MNHEY, CDR2 SVGAGI. The CDR3 DNA sequence: TGTGCCAGCAGTGATGGGGGGACTCAGGGAACCCAGTACTTC. It specifies CASSDGGTQGTQYF.

This clonotype was picked up a small number of times. The rearrangement joins TRBV11-2 to TRBJ2-4; D perhaps matches TRBD1 (6 bases). Germline CDR1 SGHAT, CDR2 FQNNGV. The CDR3 spans 17 residues. Trimming left V 0 bases short and J 0 bases short, with 12 bases between. The CDR3 region has the DNA TGTGCCAGCAGCTTAGAGGGGACGGACAGAGCCAAAAACATTCAGTACTTC. This translates into CASSLEGTDRAKNIQYF.

The chain has TRBV11-2 and TRBJ2-2, with a weak D call TRBD2 (6 bases). From germline, CDR1 is SGHAT and CDR2 FQNNGV. Trimming pared 5 bases from V and 11 bases from J, leaving 18 bases between. This CDR3 has 14 residues. The CDR3 here is CASSVGPTGGELFF. CDR3 coding DNA: TGTGCCAGCAGCGTAGGCCCGACCGGGGGAGAGCTGTTTTTT.

This sequence joins TRBV7-2 and TRBJ2-7; 7 positions agree with TRBD1. Germline V gene data show CDR1 as SGHTA and CDR2 as FQGNSA. CDR3 length: 15 amino acids. Trimming cost V 2 bases and J 3 bases; bases outside gene matches: 7. The CDR3 reads CASSLTTGENYEQYF. The CDR3 DNA reads TGTGCCAGCAGCTTAACCACAGGGGAGAACTACGAGCAGTACTTC.

This clonotype has only one observation. This chain links TRBV12-3 or TRBV12-4 with TRBJ2-3, with a possible D match to TRBD1 (5 bases). This CDR3 region has 14 residues. Between the trimmed V and J ends, which lost 3 bases and 2 bases, there was a span of 9 bases. CDR3 in amino acids: CASSFRQPTDTQYF. CDR3 bases: TGTGCCAGCAGTTTCAGACAGCCCACAGATACGCAGTATTTT.

V is TRBV20-1 and J is TRBJ2-1, with 8 bases that match TRBD2. The V gene's germline CDR1 is DFQATT and CDR2 SNEGSKA (reference sequence). CDR3 length: 14 amino acids. The ends lost 6 bases at V and 2 bases at J; junction bases unmatched: 6. CDR3 sequence reads: CSAHTSGAYNEQFF. The CDR3 region has the DNA TGCAGTGCACATACTAGCGGAGCCTACAATGAGCAGTTCTTC.

The chain is built from TRBV14 and TRBJ2-7; perhaps D is TRBD1 or TRBD2 (5 bases each). This CDR3 comprises 14 residues. CDR1 and CDR2 from the germline V gene are SGHDN and FVKESK. The V end lost 4 bases, the J end lost 2 bases, and 12 bases lay between the germline ends. The CDR3 loop is CASSPHRDPYEQYF. Written as DNA, the CDR3 is TGTGCCAGCAGCCCCCACCGGGACCCCTACGAGCAGTACTTC.

In the case of this clonotype: The junction differs from germline at one of its ends, possibly a read error. This sequence joins TRBV6-6 and TRBJ2-6, with 7 bases aligning to TRBD1. Germline values: CDR1 MNHNY, CDR2 SVGAGI (reference sequence). The CDR3 is 16 residues long. The CDR3 here is CAGSPTGIVRANVLTF. For the CDR3, the DNA is TGTGCCGGCAGTCCGACAGGGATCGTTAGGGCCAACGTCCTGACTTTC.

This clonotype was detected only a few times. The chain couples TRBV7-2 to TRBJ1-4; no firm D call. V was clipped by 8 bases and J by 8 bases, with 12 bases between them. Germline CDR1 SGHTA, CDR2 FQGNSA. This CDR3 has 12 residues. The CDR3: CASGRANEKLFF. The DNA of the CDR3 is TGTGCCAGCGGCCGCGCCAACGAAAAACTGTTTTTT.

V and J are TRBV24-1 and TRBJ2-1, with TRBD2 identical over 7 bases. The CDR3 length is 15 residues. CDR1 KGHDR and CDR2 SFDVKD come from the germline V gene. V shed 8 bases and J 9 bases; nucleotides not matched to a gene: 15. Here the CDR3 DNA reads TGTGCCACCAAGTCGGGAGGCCTTTTTATATGTGAGCAGTTCTTC. Amino acid sequence: CATKSGGLFICEQFF.

This chain connects TRBV14 to TRBJ2-5; possible D gene TRBD2, 5 bases. The CDR3 consists of 15 residues. CDR1 is SGHDN, CDR2 FVKESK, per germline. The V and J ends lost 1 base and 5 bases respectively, with 14 bases between them. The CDR3 sequence: CASSQVRRLGETQYF. Here the CDR3 DNA reads TGTGCCAGCAGCCAAGTGAGGAGGCTGGGGGAGACCCAGTACTTC.

This chain joins TRBV20-1 and TRBJ2-7, with 9 bases lining up with TRBD1. Germline assignment: CDR1 DFQATT and CDR2 SNEGSKA (reference sequence). The CDR3 covers 15 residues. With 1 base clipped from V and 4 bases from J, the junction kept 8 bases outside the gene matches. CDR3 coding DNA: TGCAGTGCTAGAGGGCTACAGGGGGCGCGATACGAGCAGTACTTC. Protein: CSARGLQGARYEQYF.

This clonotype was found many times. V gene TRBV6-6 combines with J gene TRBJ1-1, with TRBD1 as a possible D gene (6 bases). Per germline, CDR1 MNHNY and CDR2 SVGAGI (reference sequence). CDR3 length: 13 residues. The germline V and J ends were trimmed by 4 bases and 5 bases, with 11 bases remaining between them. CDR3 in amino acids: CASSLEGDTEAFF. The DNA of the CDR3 is TGTGCCAGCAGTTTGGAGGGGGATACTGAAGCTTTCTTT.

As concerns this clonotype: The junction differs from germline at one of its ends, possibly a read error. The chain combines TRBV5-1 with TRBJ2-1; perhaps TRBD2 as D (7 bases). CDR3 length: 14 amino acids. Germline V lookup: CDR1 SGHRS, CDR2 YFSETQ. The DNA for the CDR3 is TGCGCCAGTAGCTTGGGTGCAGCGGGGCCAGGGGAGTTCTTC. Its translation: CASSLGAAGPGEFF.